This T cell receptor beta chain was obtained from a study of T cell changes during pregnancy in multiple sclerosis. The CDR3 contains 12 residues. V shed 7 bases and J 6 bases; nucleotides not matched to a gene: 6. Germline CDR1 is SQVTM and CDR2 is ANQGSEA. The method was immunoSEQ multiplex PCR; TCRdb's version includes in-frame clones alone and lacks a portion of them. The table shows under 55,000 clones, with roughly 95% occurring only once. The input for sequencing was CD4+ T cells from peripheral blood mononuclear cells, taken in the third trimester of pregnancy. The receptor was derived from a female donor with multiple sclerosis, enrolled in a pregnancy study. This sequence joins TRBV29-1 and TRBJ2-3, with 8 bases that match TRBD1. As DNA, the CDR3 is TGCAGCGCGGGCAGGGGGCAGGATACGCAGTATTTT. It encodes CSAGRGQDTQYF.